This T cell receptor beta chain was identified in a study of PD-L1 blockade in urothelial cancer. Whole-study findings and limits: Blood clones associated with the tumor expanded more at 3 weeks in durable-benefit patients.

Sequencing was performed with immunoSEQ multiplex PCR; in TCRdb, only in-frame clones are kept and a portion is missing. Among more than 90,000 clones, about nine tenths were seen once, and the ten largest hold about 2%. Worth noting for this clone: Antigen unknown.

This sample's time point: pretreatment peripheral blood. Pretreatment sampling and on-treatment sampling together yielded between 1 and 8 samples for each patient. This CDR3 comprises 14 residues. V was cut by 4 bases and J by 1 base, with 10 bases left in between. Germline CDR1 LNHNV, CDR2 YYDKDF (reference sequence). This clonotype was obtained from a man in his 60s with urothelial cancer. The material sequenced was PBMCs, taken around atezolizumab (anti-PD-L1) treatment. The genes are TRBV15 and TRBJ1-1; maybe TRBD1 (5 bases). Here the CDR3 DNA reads TGTGCCACCAGCAAGGACACTTGGAACACTGAAGCTTTCTTT. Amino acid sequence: CATSKDTWNTEAFF.